This T cell receptor (beta chain) derives from a study of blood T cell repertoires in COVID-19. Study background: Whether acute or convalescent, the COVID-19 samples came from the United States, Italy and Spain. The analysed material was cDNA or gDNA that came from T cells, B-cell-depleted T cells, or PBMCs.

Original processing notes: Estimation of nucleated cell counts relied on the amplification of reference gene primers. The data were produced by immunoSEQ multiplex PCR, yet TCRdb's version contains in-frame clones alone and is incomplete. V and J calls plus clone size are reproduced from that table; the DNA served to infer D and trimming. This repertoire shows around 190,000 clones, about four fifths found once; its top ten account for approximately 6.2%. CDR1 is SGHKS and CDR2 is YYEKEE in the germline V gene (reference sequence). The CDR3 loop spans 14 amino acids. Trimming stripped 1 base from V and 8 bases from J, with 10 bases between.

The material sequenced was peripheral blood. This sequence was found in a man in his 70s with active or convalescent COVID-19. J is TRBJ1-6 and V is TRBV5-5; tentatively, D is TRBD1 (5 bases). CDR3 in amino acids: CASSLSGKDSPLHF. The CDR3 DNA sequence: TGTGCCAGCAGCTTGTCAGGGAAGGATTCACCCCTCCACTTT.